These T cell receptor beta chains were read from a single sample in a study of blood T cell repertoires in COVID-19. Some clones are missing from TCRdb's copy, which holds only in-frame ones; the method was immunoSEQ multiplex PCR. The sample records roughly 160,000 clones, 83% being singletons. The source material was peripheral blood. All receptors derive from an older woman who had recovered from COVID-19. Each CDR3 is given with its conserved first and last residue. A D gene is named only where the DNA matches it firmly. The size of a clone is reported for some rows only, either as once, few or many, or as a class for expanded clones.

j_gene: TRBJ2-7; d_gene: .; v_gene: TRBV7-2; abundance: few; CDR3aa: CASSPGYSYEQYF; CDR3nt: TGTGCCAGCAGCCCGGGGTACTCCTACGAGCAGTACTTC
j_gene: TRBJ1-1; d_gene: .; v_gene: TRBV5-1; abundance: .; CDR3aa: CASGEPGTEAFF; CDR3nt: TGCGCCAGCGGAGAGCCGGGCACTGAAGCTTTCTTT
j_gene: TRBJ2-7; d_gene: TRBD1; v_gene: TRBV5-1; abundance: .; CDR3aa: CASSLEGTVEQYF; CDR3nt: TGCGCCAGCAGCTTGGAGGGGACAGTCGAGCAGTACTTC
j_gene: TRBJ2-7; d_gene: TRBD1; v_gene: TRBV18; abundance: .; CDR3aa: CASSFQGAQDEQYF; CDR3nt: TGTGCCAGCTCATTCCAGGGGGCTCAGGACGAGCAGTACTTC
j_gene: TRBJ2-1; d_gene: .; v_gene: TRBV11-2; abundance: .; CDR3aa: CASSLGGRGQFF; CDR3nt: TGTGCCAGCAGCTTAGGGGGCAGGGGGCAGTTCTTC
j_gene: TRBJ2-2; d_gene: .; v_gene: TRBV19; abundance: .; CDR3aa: CASTLQGLAGELFF; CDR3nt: TGTGCCAGTACCCTTCAGGGGCTGGCCGGGGAGCTGTTTTTT
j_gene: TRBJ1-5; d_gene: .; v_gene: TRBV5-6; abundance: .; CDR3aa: CASSQTQYSNQPQHF; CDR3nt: TGTGCCAGCAGCCAGACACAGTATAGCAATCAGCCCCAGCATTTT
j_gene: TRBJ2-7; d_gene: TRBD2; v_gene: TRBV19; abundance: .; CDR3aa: CASSMETSGRTYEQYF; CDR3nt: TGTGCCAGTAGTATGGAGACTAGCGGGAGGACCTACGAGCAGTACTTC
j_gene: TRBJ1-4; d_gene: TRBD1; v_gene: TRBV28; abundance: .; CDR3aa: CASSFFQGGLGNEKLFF; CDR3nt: TGTGCCAGCAGTTTCTTCCAGGGGGGTCTCGGTAATGAAAAACTGTTTTTT
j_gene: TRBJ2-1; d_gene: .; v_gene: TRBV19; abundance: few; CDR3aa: CASSRAGIEQFF; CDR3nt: TGTGCCAGTAGCCGGGCGGGGATTGAGCAGTTCTTC
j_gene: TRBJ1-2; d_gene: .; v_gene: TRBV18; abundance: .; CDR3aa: CASSPEGRGGYTF; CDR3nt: TGTGCCAGCTCACCAGAGGGGAGGGGTGGCTACACCTTC